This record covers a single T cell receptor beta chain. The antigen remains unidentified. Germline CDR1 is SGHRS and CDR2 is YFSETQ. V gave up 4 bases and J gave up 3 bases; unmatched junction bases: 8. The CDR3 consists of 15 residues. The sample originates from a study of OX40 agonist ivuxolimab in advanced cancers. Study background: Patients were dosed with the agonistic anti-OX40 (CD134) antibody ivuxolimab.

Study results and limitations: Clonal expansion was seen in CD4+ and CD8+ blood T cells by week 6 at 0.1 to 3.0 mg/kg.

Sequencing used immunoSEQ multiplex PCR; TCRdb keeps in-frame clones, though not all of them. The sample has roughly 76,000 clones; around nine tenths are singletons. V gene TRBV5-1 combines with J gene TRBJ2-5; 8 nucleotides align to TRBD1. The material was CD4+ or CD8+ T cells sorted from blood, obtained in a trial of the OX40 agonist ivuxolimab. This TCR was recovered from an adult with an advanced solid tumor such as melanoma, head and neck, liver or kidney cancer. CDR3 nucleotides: TGCGCCAGCAGCCCACTAGGGACAGGCAAAGAGACCCAGTACTTC. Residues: CASSPLGTGKETQYF.